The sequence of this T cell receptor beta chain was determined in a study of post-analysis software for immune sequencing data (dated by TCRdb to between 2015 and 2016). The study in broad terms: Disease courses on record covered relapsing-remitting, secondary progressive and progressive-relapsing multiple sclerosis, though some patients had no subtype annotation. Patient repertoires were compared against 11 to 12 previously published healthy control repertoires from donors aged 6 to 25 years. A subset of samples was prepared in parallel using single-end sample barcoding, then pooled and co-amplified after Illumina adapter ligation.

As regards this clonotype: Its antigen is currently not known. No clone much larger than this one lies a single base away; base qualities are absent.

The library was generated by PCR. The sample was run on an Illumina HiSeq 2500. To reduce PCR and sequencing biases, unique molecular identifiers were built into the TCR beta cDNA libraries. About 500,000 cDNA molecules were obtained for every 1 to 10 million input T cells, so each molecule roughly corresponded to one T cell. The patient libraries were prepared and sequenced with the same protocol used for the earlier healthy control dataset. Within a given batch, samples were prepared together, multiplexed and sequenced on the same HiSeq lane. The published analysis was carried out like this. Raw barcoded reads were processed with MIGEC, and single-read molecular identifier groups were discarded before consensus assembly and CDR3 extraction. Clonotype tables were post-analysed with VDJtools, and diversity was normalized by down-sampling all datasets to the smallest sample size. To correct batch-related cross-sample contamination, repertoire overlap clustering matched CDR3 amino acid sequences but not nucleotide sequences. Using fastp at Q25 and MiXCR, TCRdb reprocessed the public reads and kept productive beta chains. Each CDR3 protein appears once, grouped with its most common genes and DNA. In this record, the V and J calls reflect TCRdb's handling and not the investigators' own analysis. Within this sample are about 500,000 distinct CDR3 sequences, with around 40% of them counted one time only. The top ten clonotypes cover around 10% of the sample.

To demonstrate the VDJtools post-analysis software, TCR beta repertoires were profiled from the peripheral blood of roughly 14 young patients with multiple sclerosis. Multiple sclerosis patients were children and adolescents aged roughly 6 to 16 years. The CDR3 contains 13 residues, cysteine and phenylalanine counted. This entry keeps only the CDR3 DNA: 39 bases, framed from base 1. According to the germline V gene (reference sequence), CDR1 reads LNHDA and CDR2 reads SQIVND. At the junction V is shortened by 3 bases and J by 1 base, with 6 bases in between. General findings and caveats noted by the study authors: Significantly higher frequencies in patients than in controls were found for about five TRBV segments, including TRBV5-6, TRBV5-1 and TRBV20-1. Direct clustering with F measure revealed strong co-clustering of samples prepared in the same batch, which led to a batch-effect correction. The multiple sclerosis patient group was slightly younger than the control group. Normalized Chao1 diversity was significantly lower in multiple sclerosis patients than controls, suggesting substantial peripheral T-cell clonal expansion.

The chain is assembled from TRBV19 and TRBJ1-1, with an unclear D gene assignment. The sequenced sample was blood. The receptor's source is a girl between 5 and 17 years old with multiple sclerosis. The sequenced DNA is TGTGCCAGTAGTATCGCCAGGAACACTGAAGCTTTCTTT. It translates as CASSIARNTEAFF. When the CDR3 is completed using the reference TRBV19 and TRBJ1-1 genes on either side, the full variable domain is DGGITQSPKYLFRKEGQNVTLSCEQNLNHDAMYWYRQDPGQGLRLIYYSQIVNDFQKGDIAEGYSVSREKKESFPLTVTSAQKNPTAFYLCASSIARNTEAFFGQGTRLTVV.